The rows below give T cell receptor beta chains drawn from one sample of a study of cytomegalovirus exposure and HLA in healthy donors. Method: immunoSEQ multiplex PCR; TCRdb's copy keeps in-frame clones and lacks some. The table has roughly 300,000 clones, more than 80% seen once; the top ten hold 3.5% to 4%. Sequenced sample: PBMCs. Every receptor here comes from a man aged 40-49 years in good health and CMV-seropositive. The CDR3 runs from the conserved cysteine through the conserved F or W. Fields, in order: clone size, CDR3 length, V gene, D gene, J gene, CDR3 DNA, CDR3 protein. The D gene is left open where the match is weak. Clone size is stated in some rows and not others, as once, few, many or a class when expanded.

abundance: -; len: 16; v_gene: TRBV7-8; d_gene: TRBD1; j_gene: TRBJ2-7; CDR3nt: TGTGCCAGCAGCTACCCTCAGGGGGTTAAATCCTACGAGCAGTACTTC; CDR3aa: CASSYPQGVKSYEQYF
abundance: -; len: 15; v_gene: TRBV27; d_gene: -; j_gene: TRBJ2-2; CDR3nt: TGTGCCAGCAGTTTACCTAGCGAAGGGACCGGGGAGCTGTTTTTT; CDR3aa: CASSLPSEGTGELFF
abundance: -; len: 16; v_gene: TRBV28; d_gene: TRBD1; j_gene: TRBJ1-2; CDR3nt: TGTGCCAGCAGTCCTCCCGGGGACAGGGGGCGGGACGGCTACACCTTC; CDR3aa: CASSPPGDRGRDGYTF
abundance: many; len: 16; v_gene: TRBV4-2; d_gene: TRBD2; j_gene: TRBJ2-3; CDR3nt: TGTGCCAGCAGCCAAGATCTAGCGGGAGGGCCAGATACGCAGTATTTT; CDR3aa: CASSQDLAGGPDTQYF
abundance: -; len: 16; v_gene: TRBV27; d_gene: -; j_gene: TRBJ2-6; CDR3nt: TGTGCCAGCAGTTTATTGGCGGGACGTGGGGCCAACGTCCTGACTTTC; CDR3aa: CASSLLAGRGANVLTF
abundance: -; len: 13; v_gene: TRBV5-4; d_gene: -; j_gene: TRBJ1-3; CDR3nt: TGTGCCAGCAGCTCAGACAGGGGAAACACCATATATTTT; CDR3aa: CASSSDRGNTIYF
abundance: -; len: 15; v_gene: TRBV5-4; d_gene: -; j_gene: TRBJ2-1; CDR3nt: TGTGCCAGCAGTCTCCTGGGGCAGGGCTACAATGAGCAGTTCTTC; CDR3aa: CASSLLGQGYNEQFF
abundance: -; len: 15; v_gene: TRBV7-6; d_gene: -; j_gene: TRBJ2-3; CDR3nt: TGTGCCAGCAGCCCCTACGGCCAGAGCACAGATGCGCAGTATTTT; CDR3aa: CASSPYGQSTDAQYF
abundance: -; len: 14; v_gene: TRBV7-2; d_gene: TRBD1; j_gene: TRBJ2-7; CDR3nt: TGTGCCAGCAGCCCGACAGGGGGCGAGTCCGAGCAGTACTTC; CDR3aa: CASSPTGGESEQYF
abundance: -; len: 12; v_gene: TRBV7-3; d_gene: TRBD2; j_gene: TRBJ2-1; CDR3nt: TGTGCCAGCAGCTTTAGCGGGAGGGAGCAGTTCTTC; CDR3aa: CASSFSGREQFF
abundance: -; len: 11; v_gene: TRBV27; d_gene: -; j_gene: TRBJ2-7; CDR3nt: TGTGCCAGCAGTGGAGGTTTCGGGCAGTACTTC; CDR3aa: CASSGGFGQYF
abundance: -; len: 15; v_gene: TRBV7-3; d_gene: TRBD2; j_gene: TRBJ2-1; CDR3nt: TGTGCCAGCAGCTGGCTAGCGGGAGGCTACAATGAGCAGTTCTTC; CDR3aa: CASSWLAGGYNEQFF
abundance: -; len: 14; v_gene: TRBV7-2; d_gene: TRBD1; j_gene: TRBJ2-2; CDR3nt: TGTGCCAACCAACAGGGGAGAAACACCGGGGAGCTGTTTTTT; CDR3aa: CANQQGRNTGELFF
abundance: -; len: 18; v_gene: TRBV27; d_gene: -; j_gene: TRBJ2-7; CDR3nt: TGTGCCAGCAGTTTAGGATACGGAGCGGACAGTCGCTCCTACGAGCAGTACTTC; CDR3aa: CASSLGYGADSRSYEQYF
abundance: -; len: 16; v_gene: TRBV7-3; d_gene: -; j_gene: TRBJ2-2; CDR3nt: TGTGCCAGCAGATATGGGGGAGGATCCGCTACCGGGGAGCTGTTTTTT; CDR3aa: CASRYGGGSATGELFF
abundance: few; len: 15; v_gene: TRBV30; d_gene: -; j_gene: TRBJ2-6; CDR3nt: TGTGCCTGGACTTCCAAGAGCTCTGGGGCCAACGTCCTGACTTTC; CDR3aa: CAWTSKSSGANVLTF
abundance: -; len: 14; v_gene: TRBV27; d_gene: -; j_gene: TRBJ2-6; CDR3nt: TGTGCCAGCAGTTTCTTCTCTGGGGCCAACGTCCTGACTTTC; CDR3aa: CASSFFSGANVLTF
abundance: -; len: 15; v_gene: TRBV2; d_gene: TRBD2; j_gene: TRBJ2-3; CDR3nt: TGTGCCAGCAGGCCTATCCGGGGGGGCACAGATACGCAGTATTTT; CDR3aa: CASRPIRGGTDTQYF
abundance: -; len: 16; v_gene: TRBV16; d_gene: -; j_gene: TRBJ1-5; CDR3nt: TGTGCCAGCAGCCTCAAAGGGGACATAGGCAATCAGCCCCAGCATTTT; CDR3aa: CASSLKGDIGNQPQHF
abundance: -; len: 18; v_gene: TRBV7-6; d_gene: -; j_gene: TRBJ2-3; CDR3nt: TGTGCCAGCAGCTCGCCGCCGGCTGGCGGGGCTAGCACAGATACGCAGTATTTT; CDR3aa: CASSSPPAGGASTDTQYF
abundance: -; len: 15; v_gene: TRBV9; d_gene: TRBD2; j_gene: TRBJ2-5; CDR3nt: TGTGCCAGCAGCGATAGCGGGAGGCCAGGCGAGACCCAGTACTTC; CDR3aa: CASSDSGRPGETQYF
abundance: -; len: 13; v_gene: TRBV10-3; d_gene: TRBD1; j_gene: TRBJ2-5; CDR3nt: TGTGCCATCAGGACAGGGGGTCAAGAGACCCAGTACTTC; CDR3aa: CAIRTGGQETQYF
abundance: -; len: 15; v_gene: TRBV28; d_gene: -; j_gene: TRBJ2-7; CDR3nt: TGTGCCAGCAGTTTACAGACCGGGAGAGCCTACGAGCAGTACTTC; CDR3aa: CASSLQTGRAYEQYF
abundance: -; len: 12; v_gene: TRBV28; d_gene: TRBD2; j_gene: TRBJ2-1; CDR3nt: TGTGCCAGCAGGCTAGCGGGAGATGAGCAGTTCTTC; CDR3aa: CASRLAGDEQFF
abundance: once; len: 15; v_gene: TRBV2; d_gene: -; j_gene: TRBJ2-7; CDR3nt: TGTGCCAGCAGGGAACTCGGAAACATCGGGGACGAGCAGTACTTC; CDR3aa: CASRELGNIGDEQYF
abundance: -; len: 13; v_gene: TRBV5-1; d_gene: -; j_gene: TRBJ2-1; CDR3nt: TGCGCCAGCAGCTTTGCCCCCTCCAGTGAGCAGTTCTTC; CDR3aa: CASSFAPSSEQFF
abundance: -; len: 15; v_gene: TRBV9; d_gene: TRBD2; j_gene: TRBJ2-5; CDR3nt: TGTGCCAGCAACGAAGCGGGAGTTGGGGGGGGGACCCAGTACTTC; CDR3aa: CASNEAGVGGGTQYF
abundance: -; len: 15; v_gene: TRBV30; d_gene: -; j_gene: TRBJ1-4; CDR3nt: TGTGCCTGGAGTAAAACGACAGGCCACCACGAAAAACTGTTTTTT; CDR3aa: CAWSKTTGHHEKLFF
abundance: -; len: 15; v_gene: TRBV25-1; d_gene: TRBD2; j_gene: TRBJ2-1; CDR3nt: TGTGCCAGCAGTCAAACGGGAGGGCGTAGCCATGAGCAGTTCTTC; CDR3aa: CASSQTGGRSHEQFF
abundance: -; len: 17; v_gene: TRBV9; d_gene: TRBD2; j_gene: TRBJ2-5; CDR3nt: TGTGCCAGCAGTTTATCACATAGCGGGAGAGGGAGAGAGACCCAGTACTTC; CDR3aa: CASSLSHSGRGRETQYF
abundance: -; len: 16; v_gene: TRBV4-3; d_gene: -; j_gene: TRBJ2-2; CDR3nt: TGCGCCAGCAGCCAAAGCCCGGGAGCGATCACCGGGGAGCTGTTTTTT; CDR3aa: CASSQSPGAITGELFF
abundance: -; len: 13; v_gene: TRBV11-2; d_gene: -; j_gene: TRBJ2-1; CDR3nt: TGTGCCAGCAGCTTAGATCCGTACAATGAGCAGTTCTTC; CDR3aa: CASSLDPYNEQFF
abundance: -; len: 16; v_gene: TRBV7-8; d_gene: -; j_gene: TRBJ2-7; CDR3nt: TGTGCCAGCAGCTTACTCACCGCTGGCAGGGACTACGAGCAGTACTTC; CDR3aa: CASSLLTAGRDYEQYF
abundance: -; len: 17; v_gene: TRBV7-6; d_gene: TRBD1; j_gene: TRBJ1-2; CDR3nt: TGTGCCAGCAGCTCAAGGGGGCCCCCCCTAACGGACTATGGCTACACCTTC; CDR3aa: CASSSRGPPLTDYGYTF
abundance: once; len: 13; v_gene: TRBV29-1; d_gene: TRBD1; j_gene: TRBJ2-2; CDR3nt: TGCAGCGCCCGGACAGGATCCACCGGGGAGCTGTTTTTT; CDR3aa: CSARTGSTGELFF
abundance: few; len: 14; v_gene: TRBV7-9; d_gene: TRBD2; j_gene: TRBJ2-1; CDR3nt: TGTGCCAGCAGCTCCATAGCGGGCCTTAATGAGCAGTTCTTC; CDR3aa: CASSSIAGLNEQFF
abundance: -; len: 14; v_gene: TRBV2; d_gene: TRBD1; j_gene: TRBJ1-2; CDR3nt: TGTGCCAGCAGCGGGGACAGCGCCAACTATGGCTACACCTTC; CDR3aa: CASSGDSANYGYTF
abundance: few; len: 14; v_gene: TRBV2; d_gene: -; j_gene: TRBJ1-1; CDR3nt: TGTGCCAGCAGTGATACAGCTGCGGGCACTGAAGCTTTCTTT; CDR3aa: CASSDTAAGTEAFF
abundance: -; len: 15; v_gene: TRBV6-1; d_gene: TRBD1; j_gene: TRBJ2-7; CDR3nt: TGTGCCAGCAGTGTGTACAGGGGGCAAGACTACGAGCAGTACTTC; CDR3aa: CASSVYRGQDYEQYF
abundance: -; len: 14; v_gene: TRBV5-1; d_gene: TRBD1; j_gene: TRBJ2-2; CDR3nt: TGCGCCAGCAGCAAGACAGGGGGCCCCGGGGAGCTGTTTTTT; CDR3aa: CASSKTGGPGELFF
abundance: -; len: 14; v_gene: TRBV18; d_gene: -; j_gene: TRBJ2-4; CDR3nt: TGTGCCAGCTCACCACGACAGCCCAAAAACATTCAGTACTTC; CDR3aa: CASSPRQPKNIQYF
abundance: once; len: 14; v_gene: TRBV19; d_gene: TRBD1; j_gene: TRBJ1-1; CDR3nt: TGTGCCAGTAGTATCCAGGGGGCGAACACTGAAGCTTTCTTT; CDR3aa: CASSIQGANTEAFF
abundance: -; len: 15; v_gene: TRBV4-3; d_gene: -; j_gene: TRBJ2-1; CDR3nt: TGCGCCAGCAGCCAAGACTCAGGGTGGAACAATGAGCAGTTCTTC; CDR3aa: CASSQDSGWNNEQFF
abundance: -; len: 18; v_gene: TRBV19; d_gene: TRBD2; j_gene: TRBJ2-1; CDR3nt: TGTGCCAGTAGTATAGATCAATCCCGAGCGGGAACATACAATGAGCAGTTCTTC; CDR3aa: CASSIDQSRAGTYNEQFF
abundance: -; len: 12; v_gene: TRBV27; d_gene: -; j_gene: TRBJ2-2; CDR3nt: TGTGCCAGTACTGAGAACACCGGGGAGCTGTTTTTT; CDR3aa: CASTENTGELFF
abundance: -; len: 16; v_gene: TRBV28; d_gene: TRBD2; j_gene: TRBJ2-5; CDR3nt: TGTGCCAGCAGTTTATTCTGGGGGGAGGGCCAAGAGACCCAGTACTTC; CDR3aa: CASSLFWGEGQETQYF
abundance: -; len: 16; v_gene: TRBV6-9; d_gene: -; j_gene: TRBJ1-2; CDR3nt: TGTGCCAGGTGGGGATACGGACTAGCTCTTAACTATGGCTACACCTTC; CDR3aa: CARWGYGLALNYGYTF
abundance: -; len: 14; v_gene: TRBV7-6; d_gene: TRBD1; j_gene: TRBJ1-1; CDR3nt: TGTGCCAGCAGCCCAAACAGGGGGAACACTGAAGCTTTCTTT; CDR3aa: CASSPNRGNTEAFF
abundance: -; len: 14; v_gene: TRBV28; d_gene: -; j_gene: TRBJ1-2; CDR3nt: TGTGCCAGCAGTTTATTTAGGGGCAGCTATGGCTACACCTTC; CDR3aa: CASSLFRGSYGYTF
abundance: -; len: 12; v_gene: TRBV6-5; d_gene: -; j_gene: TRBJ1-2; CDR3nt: TGTGCCAGCAGCCCCGGCGGGGGCGGCTACACCTTC; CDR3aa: CASSPGGGGYTF
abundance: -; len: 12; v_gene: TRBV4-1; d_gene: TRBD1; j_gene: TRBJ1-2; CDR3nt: TGCGCCAGCACCACAGGGGGTGAGGGCTACACCTTC; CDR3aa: CASTTGGEGYTF
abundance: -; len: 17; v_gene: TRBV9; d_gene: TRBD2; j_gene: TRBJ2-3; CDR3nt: TGTGCCAGCAGCGGAAGAGCGGGACTAGCGGGAGTGGATACGCAGTATTTT; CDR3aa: CASSGRAGLAGVDTQYF
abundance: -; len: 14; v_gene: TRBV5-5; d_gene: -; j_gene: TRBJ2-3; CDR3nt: TGTGCCAGCAGCTGGGGACTTCGCACAGATACGCAGTATTTT; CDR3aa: CASSWGLRTDTQYF
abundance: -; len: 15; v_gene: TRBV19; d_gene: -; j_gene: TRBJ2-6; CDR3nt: TGTGCCAGTAGTTACCCAGGGGCTGGGGCCAACGTCCTGACTTTC; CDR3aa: CASSYPGAGANVLTF
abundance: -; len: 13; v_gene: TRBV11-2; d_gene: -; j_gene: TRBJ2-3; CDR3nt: TGTGCCAGCACCCTCACGGGTAGTAATACGCAGTATTTT; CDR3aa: CASTLTGSNTQYF
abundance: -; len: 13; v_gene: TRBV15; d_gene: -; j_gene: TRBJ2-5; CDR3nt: TGTGCCACCAGCTTAAAGGTATTAAGGGAGCAGTACTTC; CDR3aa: CATSLKVLREQYF
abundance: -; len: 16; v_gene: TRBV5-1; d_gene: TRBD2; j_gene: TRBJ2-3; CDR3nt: TGCGCCAGCAGCTTGGGGGGGGGATCTCTCACAGATACGCAGTATTTT; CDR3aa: CASSLGGGSLTDTQYF
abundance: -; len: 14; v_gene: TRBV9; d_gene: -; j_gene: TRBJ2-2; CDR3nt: TGTGCCAGCAGCGTAGAGGGGGAAACCGGGGAGCTGTTTTTT; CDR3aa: CASSVEGETGELFF
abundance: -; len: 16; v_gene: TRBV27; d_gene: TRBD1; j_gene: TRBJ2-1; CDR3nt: TGTGCCAGCAGCCACAACCCCGGGACAGGTTACAATGAGCAGTTCTTC; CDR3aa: CASSHNPGTGYNEQFF